This T cell receptor (beta chain) was retrieved from a study of CD8+ T cells in alopecia areata. Study-level results: The link between baseline CD8+ expansion and response remains uncertain with one nonresponder. Across lesional scalp, and particularly alopecia totalis/universalis, clonality surpassed that of normal scalp.

Note on this clone: The target antigen is unknown.

Sequencing used cDNA as its template, made by extracting RNA and reverse transcribing it. Produced via immunoSEQ multiplex PCR; TCRdb's table is partial and in-frame only. The sample holds about 110,000 clones, around three fifths seen once. Treatment meaning: oral pan-JAK inhibitor, 5-10 mg twice daily. The sequencing used CD4+ T cells sorted from blood, collected at week 24, from a patient treated with tofacitinib. The source of this sequence is a human donor with alopecia areata.

The CDR3 DNA reads TGCAGCGCTAAGGAGGAGGGATCACCCCTCCACTTT. Translating it yields CSAKEEGSPLHF. The chain uses TRBV29-1 and TRBJ1-6, with D hard to call. This CDR3 contains 12 residues. Trimming removed 7 bases at V and 10 bases at J, with 14 bases between. The germline V gene encodes CDR1 SQVTM and CDR2 ANQGSEA. Using reference TRBV29-1 and TRBJ1-6 for the parts outside the CDR3, the full variable domain is SAVISQKPSRDICQRGTSLTIQCQVDSQVTMMFWYRQQPGQSLTLIATANQGSEATYESGFVIDKFPISRPNLTFSTLTVSNMSPEDSSIYLCSAKEEGSPLHFGNGTRLTVT.